The 11 T cell receptor beta chains presented below share a single source sample, sequenced in a study of cytomegalovirus exposure and HLA in healthy donors. Measured with immunoSEQ multiplex PCR; TCRdb has only the in-frame clones, and not every one. The sample holds some 240,000 clones, approximately 83% seen once. Sequencing input: PBMCs. Source of these receptors: a woman in her 30s in good health and CMV-seropositive.

This chain connects TRBV27 to TRBJ2-7; D is possibly TRBD1 (6 bases). Deletions cut 6 bases from V and 1 base from J, with 19 bases between. The CDR3 has 16 residues. Germline values: CDR1 MNHEY, CDR2 SMNVEV (reference sequence). DNA of the CDR3: TGTGCCAGCAGCGACCTTTCTTCCAGGGGTTCCTACGAGCAGTACTTC. Protein product: CASSDLSSRGSYEQYF.

The gene calls are TRBV6-4 and TRBJ2-3; TRBD2 is a possible D gene (5 bases). V was trimmed by 6 bases and J by 5 bases, leaving 12 bases between them. The CDR3 covers 13 residues. CDR1 is MRHNA and CDR2 is SNTAGT in the germline V gene. CDR3 sequence reads: CASSAGGGDTQYF. As DNA, the CDR3 is TGTGCCAGCAGCGCGGGTGGCGGAGATACGCAGTATTTT.

The gene calls are TRBV27 and TRBJ2-7, with D possibly being TRBD1 (6 bases). CDR3 length: 16 residues. Trimming took 5 bases from V and 2 from J, leaving 19 bases between them. Germline lookup yields CDR1 MNHEY and CDR2 SMNVEV (reference sequence). The CDR3 DNA reads TGTGCCAGCAGTACAGGCTTGGCAGGGGCCCCCTACGAGCAGTACTTC. Its translation: CASSTGLAGAPYEQYF.

This clone was seen only once. V gene TRBV18 combines with J gene TRBJ2-5, with D maybe TRBD1 (6 bases). V lost 6 bases, J lost 0 bases, and 11 bases lay in between. Looked up from germline, CDR1 is KGHSH and CDR2 is LQKENI. There are 14 residues in the CDR3. Here the CDR3 DNA reads TGTGCCAGCTCTCAGGGGTCGTACCAAGAGACCCAGTACTTC. Its protein product is CASSQGSYQETQYF. The variable domain in full, completed from reference TRBV18 and TRBJ2-5, reads NAGVMQNPRHLVRRRGQEARLRCSPMKGHSHVYWYRQLPEEGLKFMVYLQKENIIDESGMPKERFSAEFPKEGPSILRIQQVVRGDSAAYFCASSQGSYQETQYFGPGTRLLVL.

This clone was recorded once. The chain joins TRBV13 to TRBJ1-4; possibly TRBD1 for D (5 bases). Germline CDR1 is PRHDT and CDR2 is FYEKMQ (reference sequence). Trimming cost V 7 bases and J 6 bases, with 12 bases left between them. The CDR3 loop spans 13 amino acids. The CDR3 region has the DNA TGTGCCAGCACGAGCAGGGATGATGAAAAACTGTTTTTT. Protein product: CASTSRDDEKLFF.

This chain joins TRBV10-3 and TRBJ2-1; possibly TRBD2 for D (6 bases). Germline V gene lookup returns CDR1 ENHRY and CDR2 SYGVKD. V was pared by 6 bases and J by 5 bases, with 11 bases between. This CDR3 contains 13 residues. CDR3 DNA sequence: TGTGCCATCAGCGGGGCGGGGAACAATGAGCAGTTCTTC. It yields the protein CAISGAGNNEQFF.

This chain joins TRBV28 and TRBJ1-5; D may be TRBD1 (5 bases). Trimming left V 3 bases short and J 6 bases short, with 15 bases between. The CDR3 loop spans 15 amino acids. Per germline, CDR1 MDHEN and CDR2 SYDVKM. The CDR3 region has the DNA TGTGCCAGCAGTTTGGAAGAGGGAGGGACTCAGCCCCAGCATTTT. Translation: CASSLEEGGTQPQHF.

This chain links TRBV5-4 with TRBJ1-1, with D maybe TRBD1 (6 bases). Germline V CDR1 and CDR2: SGHNT, YYREEE (reference sequence). The CDR3 has 16 amino acids. V was clipped by 5 bases and J by 0 bases, with 17 bases between them. In DNA form, the CDR3 reads TGTGCCAGCAGAACAGGGAAGGTCGGAATGAACACTGAAGCTTTCTTT. Translated: CASRTGKVGMNTEAFF.

The chain recombines TRBV5-1 with TRBJ2-2; 9 bases agree with TRBD2. Trimming took 3 bases from V and 6 from J; bases not matched to a gene: 12. The CDR3 length is 17 residues. The germline V gene has CDR1 SGHRS and CDR2 YFSETQ. As DNA, the CDR3 is TGCGCCAGCAGCTCCGCGAGACTAGCGGAGGCCCCCGGGGAGCTGTTTTTT. Its protein is CASSSARLAEAPGELFF.

The rearrangement links TRBV30 to TRBJ1-2; D gene ambiguous. This CDR3 spans 13 amino acids. V was trimmed by 0 bases and J by 3 bases, leaving 8 bases between them. Germline-derived CDR1 and CDR2 are GTSNPN and SVGIG (reference sequence). The chain's CDR3 is CAWSVWQYYGYTF. The CDR3 nucleotides read TGTGCCTGGAGTGTTTGGCAGTACTATGGCTACACCTTC.

This clone was found a few times. This chain uses TRBV7-2 with TRBJ2-5, with D possibly being TRBD2 (5 bases). The CDR3 contains 14 residues. V gave up 5 bases and J gave up 5 bases, with 15 bases separating them. The V gene's germline CDR1 is SGHTA and CDR2 FQGNSA. CDR3 nucleotide sequence: TGTGCCAGCAGCCTAGGGAGAATGAAGGAGACCCAGTACTTC. It translates to CASSLGRMKETQYF.